The subject of this entry is one T cell receptor (beta chain). Authors' methods: Amplification from reference gene primers served as the basis for estimated nucleated cell counts. This table comes from immunoSEQ multiplex PCR, and its TCRdb copy is limited to in-frame clones, with some not included. V and J calls and clone size come straight from that table; D and trimming were deduced from the DNA. The sample carries nearly 300,000 clones, about 91% recorded once. V lost 8 bases, J lost 2 bases, and 5 bases stayed unmatched. This CDR3 contains 13 residues. The data derive from a study of blood T cell repertoires in COVID-19. Study-level information: T cells, B-cell-depleted T cells, or PBMCs supplied cDNA or gDNA.

The chain employs TRBV23-1 and TRBJ2-7, with 8 bases aligning to TRBD2. TRBV23-1 is noted as an ORF with a role that remains uncertain. Sequencing used peripheral blood. The TCR sequence derives from a woman aged 30 to 39 who had recovered from COVID-19. The CDR3 region is CASPGGLPYEQYF. DNA for the CDR3: TGCGCCAGCCCGGGGGGGTTACCCTACGAGCAGTACTTC.